This T cell receptor (beta chain) was identified in a study of blood T cells in healthy people across ages. Germline V CDR1 and CDR2: MNHEY, SVGEGT. Trimming at V came to 2 bases and at J to 1 base, leaving 10 bases not matched to a gene. The CDR3 consists of 17 residues. This clonotype was counted a few times. Through a sample-barcoded 5' primer and a J-beta primer mix, a second PCR was run for about 6 to 11 cycles. Every cDNA molecule bore a tag from a template-switch adaptor containing 12 random nucleotides. TCRdb re-called the 5' RACE reads with MiXCR, one entry per CDR3 protein. The repertoire includes fewer than 750,000 distinct CDR3 sequences, more than 45% of them detected once, and roughly 25% sits in the top ten.

This chain joins TRBV6-2 or TRBV6-3 and TRBJ1-2, with TRBD1 matching 7 bases. What was sequenced was blood. This receptor was taken from a man older than 75 in good health. The CDR3, as DNA: TGTGCCAGCAGTTACCCTACGACGGGACAGATTAACTATGGCTACACCTTC. This gives the protein CASSYPTTGQINYGYTF.